The sequence of this T cell receptor beta chain was determined in a study of blood T cell repertoires in COVID-19. Some clones are missing from TCRdb's copy, which holds only in-frame ones; the method was immunoSEQ multiplex PCR. The repertoire consists of a few hundred thousand clones, with approximately 89% occurring once and the leading ten covering roughly 7.1%. Sequencing was done on a sample of peripheral blood. The receptor was derived from a woman aged 45-60 years who had recovered from COVID-19.

CDR3 region: CASGQGNTIYF. The CDR3 DNA is TGTGCCAGCGGGCAGGGAAACACCATATATTTT. The genes are TRBV6-5 and TRBJ1-3; D not resolved. Trimming pared 8 bases from V and 4 bases from J, leaving 6 bases between. The CDR3 runs 11 residues. In germline, CDR1 is MNHEY, CDR2 SVGAGI.